The clone carrying this T cell receptor (beta chain) was observed a few times. Antigen unknown. The junction departs from the called germline gene at one end, perhaps through a read error. The CDR3 has 14 amino acids. Germline CDR1 and CDR2: SGDLS and YYNGEE. The record originates from a study of T-cell memory formation after mild COVID-19. As for the study in general: TCR clusters showed largely donor specificity. The study, taken as a whole, reports: Clones which contracted sat mainly in CM and EM if CD4+, and in EMRA if CD8+.

Constant-segment primers were used for 5'RACE, and the resulting TCR alpha and TCR beta cDNA libraries carried sample barcodes and UMIs. TCRdb independently ran MiXCR on the 5' RACE reads; one entry per CDR3 protein. The top ten clones hold about 22% of a sample with 350,000 to 500,000 distinct CDR3 sequences, about 20% of them seen once. J is TRBJ2-3 and V is TRBV9; 8 bases map to TRBD2. Sequenced: PBMCs or a T cell subset sorted from them (not recorded which). The TCR sequence derives from a man younger than 35 who had mild COVID-19 (a few samples of this study predate the infection). Cell type and time point are not known. The CDR3 nucleotides read TGTGCCAGCAGCCGAGCGGGGGCCACAAATACGCAGTATTTT. Translation: CASSRAGATNTQYF.